This TCR beta chain came from a study of tumor-infiltrating lymphocytes in localized non-small cell lung cancer. Whole-study context: Tumor tissue and non-adjacent uninvolved lung came from each patient.

On this clone: Its matching antigen is unknown.

The V gene's germline CDR1 is MDHEN and CDR2 SYDVKM. The CDR3 runs to 15 residues. V trimming: 4 bases; J trimming: 4 bases; junction bases outside the gene matches: 6. Findings and limits, study-wide: IM1 and IM2 tumors showed no difference in T-cell fraction. Different pieces of the same tissue went to different assays, confounding technical variation with intratumor heterogeneity.

The data were produced by immunoSEQ multiplex PCR, yet TCRdb's version contains in-frame clones alone and is incomplete. The repertoire holds about 15,000 clones, with about 74% as singletons. Source material: lung tumor tissue. The chain is built from TRBV28 and TRBJ2-7; 11 bases match TRBD1. This TCR derives from a human donor with non-small cell lung cancer. CDR3 protein: CASSSLGQGVYEQYF. CDR3 sequence (DNA): TGTGCCAGCAGTTCACTGGGACAGGGGGTATACGAGCAGTACTTC.